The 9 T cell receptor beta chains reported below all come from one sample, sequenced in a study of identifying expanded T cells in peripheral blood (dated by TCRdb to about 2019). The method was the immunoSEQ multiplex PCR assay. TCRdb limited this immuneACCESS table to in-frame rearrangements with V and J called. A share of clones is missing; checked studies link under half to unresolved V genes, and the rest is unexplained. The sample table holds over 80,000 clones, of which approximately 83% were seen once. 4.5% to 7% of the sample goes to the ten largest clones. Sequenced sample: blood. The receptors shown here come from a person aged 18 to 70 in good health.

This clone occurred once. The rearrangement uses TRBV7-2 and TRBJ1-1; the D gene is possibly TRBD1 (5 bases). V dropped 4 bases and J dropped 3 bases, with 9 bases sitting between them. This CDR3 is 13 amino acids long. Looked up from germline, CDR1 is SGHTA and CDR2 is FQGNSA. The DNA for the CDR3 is TGTGCCAGCAGCTCACAGGACTACACTGAAGCTTTCTTT. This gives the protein CASSSQDYTEAFF. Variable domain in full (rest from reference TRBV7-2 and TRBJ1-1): GAGVSQSPSNKVTEKGKDVELRCDPISGHTALYWYRQSLGQGLEFLIYFQGNSAPDKSGLPSDRFSAERTGGSVSTLTIQRTQQEDSAVYLCASSSQDYTEAFFGQGTRLTVV.

The CDR3 loop is CASSARDTQYF. CDR3 DNA sequence: TGTGCCAGCAGCGCCAGGGATACGCAGTATTTT. The gene calls are TRBV11-2 and TRBJ2-3, with D uncertain. CDR1 is SGHAT and CDR2 is FQNNGV in the germline V gene. Trimming shortened V by 5 bases and J by 6 bases, and 6 bases separated the two germline ends. There are 11 residues in the CDR3.

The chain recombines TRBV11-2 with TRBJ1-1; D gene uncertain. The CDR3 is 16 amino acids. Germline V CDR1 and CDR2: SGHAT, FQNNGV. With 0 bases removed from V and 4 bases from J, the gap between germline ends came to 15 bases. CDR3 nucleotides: TGTGCCAGCAGCTTAGATCTGGACGGATTAGGCACTGAAGCTTTCTTT. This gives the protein CASSLDLDGLGTEAFF.

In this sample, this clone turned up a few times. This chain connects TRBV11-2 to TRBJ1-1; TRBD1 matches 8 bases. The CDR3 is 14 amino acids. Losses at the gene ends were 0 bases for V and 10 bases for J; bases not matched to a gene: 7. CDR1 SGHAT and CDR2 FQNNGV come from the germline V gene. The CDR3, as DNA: TGTGCCAGCAGCTTAGAGGGGACAGGTGGTGGAGCTTTCTTT. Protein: CASSLEGTGGGAFF. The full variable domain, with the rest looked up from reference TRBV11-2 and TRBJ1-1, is EAGVAQSPRYKIIEKRQSVAFWCNPISGHATLYWYQQILGQGPKLLIQFQNNGVVDDSQLPKDRFSAERLKGVDSTLKIQPAKLEDSAVYLCASSLEGTGGGAFFGQGTRLTVV.

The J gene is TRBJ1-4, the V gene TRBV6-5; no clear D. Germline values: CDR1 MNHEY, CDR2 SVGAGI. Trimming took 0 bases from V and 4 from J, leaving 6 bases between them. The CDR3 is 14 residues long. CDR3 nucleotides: TGTGCCAGCAGTTACTCCGGGGTTAATGAAAAACTGTTTTTT. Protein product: CASSYSGVNEKLFF.

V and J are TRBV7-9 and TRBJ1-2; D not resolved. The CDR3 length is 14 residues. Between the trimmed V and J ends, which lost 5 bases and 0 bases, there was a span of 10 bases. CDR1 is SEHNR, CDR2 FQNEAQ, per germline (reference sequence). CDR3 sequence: CASSPTTANYGYTF. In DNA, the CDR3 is TGTGCCAGCAGCCCGACTACAGCTAACTATGGCTACACCTTC.

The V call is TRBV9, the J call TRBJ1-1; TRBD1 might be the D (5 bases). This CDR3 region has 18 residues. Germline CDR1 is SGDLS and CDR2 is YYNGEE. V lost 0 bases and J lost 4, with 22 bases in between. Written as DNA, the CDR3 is TGTGCCAGCAGCGTAGAGTACAGGCGCCCTTCGGAAGCCACTGAAGCTTTCTTT. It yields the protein CASSVEYRRPSEATEAFF. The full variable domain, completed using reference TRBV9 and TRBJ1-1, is DSGVTQTPKHLITATGQRVTLRCSPRSGDLSVYWYQQSLDQGLQFLIQYYNGEERAKGNILERFSAQQFPDLHSELNLSSLELGDSALYFCASSVEYRRPSEATEAFFGQGTRLTVV.

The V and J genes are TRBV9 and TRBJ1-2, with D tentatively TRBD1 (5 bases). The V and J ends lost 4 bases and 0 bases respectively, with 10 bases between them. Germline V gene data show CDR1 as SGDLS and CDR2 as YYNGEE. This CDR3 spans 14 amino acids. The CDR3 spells CASSSWGSNYGYTF. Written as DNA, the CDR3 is TGTGCCAGCAGCTCCTGGGGGTCTAACTATGGCTACACCTTC.

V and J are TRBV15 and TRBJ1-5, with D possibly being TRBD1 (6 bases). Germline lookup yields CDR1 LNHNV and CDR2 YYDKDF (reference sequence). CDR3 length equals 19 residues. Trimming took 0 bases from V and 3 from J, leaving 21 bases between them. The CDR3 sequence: CATSRDGLSDRNFNQPQHF. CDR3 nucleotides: TGTGCCACCAGCAGAGATGGACTTAGTGACAGGAACTTCAATCAGCCCCAGCATTTT.